The next 23 T cell receptor beta chains were all read from a single sample in a study of PD-L1 blockade in urothelial cancer. The assay was immunoSEQ multiplex PCR, and TCRdb's table has in-frame clones only and misses some. The table has under 80,000 clones, more than 80% seen once. Noted time point: pretreatment peripheral blood. This material consisted of PBMCs, taken around atezolizumab (anti-PD-L1) treatment. The origin of the receptors is a man between 65 and 85 years old with urothelial cancer.

The rearrangement links TRBV6-5 to TRBJ2-1, with TRBD2 matching over 7 bases. This CDR3 is 16 amino acids long. The germline gives CDR1 MNHEY, CDR2 SVGAGI. V was clipped by 2 bases and J by 8 bases; unmatched bases: 12. The CDR3 spells CASSYGIRTRIYEQFF. Here the CDR3 DNA reads TGTGCCAGCAGTTACGGGATAAGGACTAGAATTTATGAGCAGTTCTTC.

V usage is TRBV10-3 and J usage is TRBJ1-2, with D possibly TRBD1 on 5 matching bases. Trimming stripped 2 bases from V and 6 bases from J, with 16 bases between. Germline V CDR1 and CDR2: ENHRY, SYGVKD. This CDR3 has 15 amino acids. CDR3 sequence: CAISEPTAQLDGYTF. Here the CDR3 DNA reads TGTGCCATCAGTGAGCCGACAGCTCAACTGGATGGCTACACCTTC.

The rearrangement joins TRBV7-8 to TRBJ2-1; TRBD1 matches 8 bases. This CDR3 comprises 16 residues. V trimming: 5 bases; J trimming: 10 bases; junction bases outside the gene matches: 16. Germline lookup yields CDR1 SGHVS and CDR2 FQNEAQ. Here the CDR3 DNA reads TGTGCCAGCAGCGGCTCGGGGCAGGGGGCGCGAGGGGAGCAGTTCTTC. Translated, it gives CASSGSGQGARGEQFF. The full variable domain, completed using reference TRBV7-8 and TRBJ2-1, is GAGVSQSPRYKVAKRGQDVALRCDPISGHVSLFWYQQALGQGPEFLTYFQNEAQLDKSGLPSDRFFAERPEGSVSTLKIQRTQQEDSAVYLCASSGSGQGARGEQFFGPGTRLTVL.

The V call is TRBV4-1, the J call TRBJ2-1; TRBD1 matches at 10 bases. The V gene's germline CDR1 is MGHRA and CDR2 YSYEKL. The CDR3 contains 16 residues. Losses at the gene ends were 4 bases for V and 5 bases for J; bases not matched to a gene: 8. The CDR3 DNA reads as TGCGCCAGCAGCCGCATAGGGACAGGGGAGGACAATGAGCAGTTCTTC. Protein: CASSRIGTGEDNEQFF.

The V and J genes are TRBV9 and TRBJ1-2, with D hard to call. Germline V gene lookup returns CDR1 SGDLS and CDR2 YYNGEE. V lost 4 bases and J lost 11, with 18 bases in between. The CDR3 covers 13 residues. For the CDR3, the DNA is TGTGCCAGCAGCTCCATCGAAGGAGTTTCATACACCTTC. This translates into CASSSIEGVSYTF.

Here the CDR3 reads CAANRAPNEKLFF. The CDR3 region has the DNA TGTGCCGCGAACAGGGCGCCTAATGAAAAACTGTTTTTT. The rearrangement links TRBV6-1 to TRBJ1-4, with D possibly TRBD1 on 6 matching bases. Germline CDR1 is MNHNS and CDR2 is SASEGT. The CDR3 runs to 13 residues. The V end lost 11 bases, the J end lost 3 bases, and 13 bases lay between the germline ends.

This chain links TRBV27 with TRBJ1-4; D may be TRBD1 (6 bases). Trimming left V 4 bases short and J 3 bases short, with 12 bases between. The CDR3 spans 15 residues. CDR1 and CDR2 from the germline V gene are MNHEY and SMNVEV (reference sequence). The CDR3 loop reads CASSSQGSSNEKLFF. The DNA of the CDR3 is TGTGCCAGCAGTTCTCAGGGGAGTTCTAATGAAAAACTGTTTTTT.

This CDR3 is CASRSGTGNTGELFF. CDR3 bases: TGTGCCAGCAGGTCCGGGACAGGGAACACCGGGGAGCTGTTTTTT. This sequence joins TRBV7-9 and TRBJ2-2, with TRBD1 matching 8 bases. The V gene end was trimmed by 6 bases and the J gene end by 1 base; junction bases not matched to a gene: 4. Germline CDR1 is SEHNR and CDR2 is FQNEAQ (reference sequence). The CDR3 spans 15 residues. Full variable domain (missing parts from reference TRBV7-9 and TRBJ2-2): DTGVSQNPRHKITKRGQNVTFRCDPISEHNRLYWYRQTLGQGPEFLTYFQNEAQLEKSRLLSDRFSAERPKGSFSTLEIQRTEQGDSAMYLCASRSGTGNTGELFFGEGSRLTVL.

The CDR3 DNA reads TGTGCCAGCAGCTTGGACAGGACGGCTAACTATGGCTACACCTTC. It is translated as CASSLDRTANYGYTF. This sequence joins TRBV5-4 and TRBJ1-2, with D possibly TRBD1 on 5 matching bases. V lost 0 bases and J 0 bases, leaving 9 bases between the germline ends. The CDR3 loop spans 15 amino acids. CDR1 is SGHNT, CDR2 YYREEE, per germline (reference sequence).

This sequence joins TRBV4-3 and TRBJ2-7; the D gene is possibly TRBD2 (6 bases). Trimming took off 3 bases at V and 1 base at J, with 10 bases between the two ends. This CDR3 is built from 14 residues. Germline CDR1 reads LGHNA; CDR2 reads YSLEER. CDR3 residues: CASSQGAGSYEQYF. The CDR3, as DNA: TGCGCCAGCAGCCAGGGTGCGGGGTCCTACGAGCAGTACTTC.

The chain combines TRBV6-5 with TRBJ2-7; 12 nucleotides line up with TRBD1. In germline, CDR1 is MNHEY, CDR2 SVGAGI. The V segment lost 2 bases and the J segment 6 bases; nucleotides outside the gene matches: 5. This CDR3 is built from 15 residues. CDR3 sequence (DNA): TGTGCCAGCAGTTACCCCCGGGACAGGGGGCGCGAGCAGTACTTC. As protein: CASSYPRDRGREQYF.

The chain carries TRBV9 and TRBJ2-2, with 8 positions matching TRBD2. CDR1 and CDR2 from the germline V gene are SGDLS and YYNGEE. The V and J ends lost 0 bases and 6 bases, in that order; junction bases with no gene match: 1. The CDR3 totals 14 residues. CDR3 in amino acids: CASSVELAAGELFF. The CDR3 bases are TGTGCCAGCAGCGTAGAACTAGCGGCCGGGGAGCTGTTTTTT.

There are a few counts of this clone. The chain has TRBV2 and TRBJ1-3; no clear D gene. The V end was cut by 9 bases, the J end by 0 bases, with 6 bases between. CDR1 and CDR2 from the germline V gene are SNHLY and FYNNEI. This CDR3 is built from 12 residues. This CDR3 is CARRGSGNTIYF. CDR3 nucleotides: TGTGCCAGGCGAGGCTCTGGAAACACCATATATTTT.

The gene calls are TRBV4-3 and TRBJ1-2, with D perhaps TRBD1 (5 bases). The germline V gene has CDR1 LGHNA and CDR2 YSLEER. V lost 4 bases, J lost 4 bases, and 10 bases lay in between. There are 13 residues in the CDR3. The CDR3 spells CASSRNQGYGYTF. Written as DNA, the CDR3 is TGCGCCAGCAGCCGAAACCAGGGCTATGGCTACACCTTC.

This chain links TRBV6-6 with TRBJ1-1; 12 nucleotides match TRBD1. The CDR3 has 16 residues. Germline V gene sequence: CDR1 MNHNY, CDR2 SVGAGI (reference sequence). The ends lost 6 bases at V and 1 base at J; junction bases unmatched: 6. DNA for the CDR3: TGTGCCAGCAGGCCTAGGGGACAGGGGGCGAACACTGAAGCTTTCTTT. Protein product: CASRPRGQGANTEAFF.

The chain employs TRBV9 and TRBJ2-1; D is undetermined. V lost 0 bases and J lost 8, with 12 bases in between. The germline gives CDR1 SGDLS, CDR2 YYNGEE. This CDR3 comprises 14 residues. The CDR3 DNA sequence: TGTGCCAGCAGCGTAGATTCGTGGAGTTATGAGCAGTTCTTC. It yields the protein CASSVDSWSYEQFF.

The chain has TRBV6-1 and TRBJ2-3; D might be TRBD1 (6 bases). This CDR3 spans 15 amino acids. Germline values: CDR1 MNHNS, CDR2 SASEGT. With 7 bases removed from V and 6 bases from J, the gap between germline ends came to 20 bases. The CDR3 DNA reads TGTGCCAGCAAAGTACAGGGATCTACCGGGGATACGCAGTATTTT. Amino acids: CASKVQGSTGDTQYF.

This clone showed up just a few times. The V gene is TRBV21-1, the J gene TRBJ2-3; the D call of TRBD1 is as the table states it, not checked on the DNA. TRBV21-1 is labeled a pseudogene. This CDR3 is built from 15 residues. CDR3 protein: CASSKAQARLDTQYF. CDR3 bases: TGTGCCAGCAGCAAAGCTCAGGCCCGGTTAGATACGCAGTATTTT.

A single count supports this clone. The gene calls are TRBV2 and TRBJ1-6, with unresolved D. The CDR3 contains 14 residues. CDR1 is SNHLY, CDR2 FYNNEI, per germline. V was clipped by 4 bases and J by 6 bases, with 10 bases between them. The CDR3 nucleotides read TGTGCCAGCAGTGTTGGCAGGCTTAATTCACCCCTCCACTTT. It translates to CASSVGRLNSPLHF. The variable domain in full, completed from reference TRBV2 and TRBJ1-6, reads EPEVTQTPSHQVTQMGQEVILRCVPISNHLYFYWYRQILGQKVEFLVSFYNNEISEKSEIFDDQFSVERPDGSNFTLKIRSTKLEDSAMYFCASSVGRLNSPLHFGNGTRLTVT.

CDR3 protein: CASSLSRGLTPNQPQHF. The CDR3, as DNA: TGTGCCAGCAGTTTATCAAGGGGCCTCACACCCAATCAGCCCCAGCATTTT. The rearrangement uses TRBV27 and TRBJ1-5; D perhaps matches TRBD1 (5 bases). Per germline, CDR1 MNHEY and CDR2 SMNVEV (reference sequence). The germline V and J ends were trimmed by 0 bases and 3 bases, with 15 bases remaining between them. This CDR3 contains 17 residues.

The rearrangement links TRBV19 to TRBJ2-6, with 9 bases fitting TRBD1. V was pared by 5 bases and J by 4 bases, with 6 bases of the junction left unmatched. The germline V gene encodes CDR1 LNHDA and CDR2 SQIVND (reference sequence). The CDR3 contains 16 residues. In nucleotides, the CDR3 is TGTGCCAGTAGTTTCGACAGGGGGGTCGGGGCCAACGTCCTGACTTTC. This translates into CASSFDRGVGANVLTF. Complete variable domain (other parts from reference TRBV19 and TRBJ2-6): DGGITQSPKYLFRKEGQNVTLSCEQNLNHDAMYWYRQDPGQGLRLIYYSQIVNDFQKGDIAEGYSVSREKKESFPLTVTSAQKNPTAFYLCASSFDRGVGANVLTFGAGSRLTVL.

This sequence joins TRBV6-1 and TRBJ1-3, with TRBD1 as a possible D gene (5 bases). Germline V gives CDR1 MNHNS, CDR2 SASEGT. This CDR3 spans 14 amino acids. The V and J ends lost 10 bases and 1 base respectively, with 14 bases between them. The CDR3 DNA reads as TGTGCCATCACACAAGGGGATTCTGGAAACACCATATATTTT. This codes for CAITQGDSGNTIYF.

This chain joins TRBV18 and TRBJ2-1; TRBD2 matches at 8 bases. CDR1 is KGHSH and CDR2 is LQKENI in the germline V gene. The CDR3 length is 14 residues. V gave up 0 bases and J gave up 7 bases; unmatched junction bases: 2. This CDR3 reads CASSPPIAGNEQFF. CDR3 DNA: TGTGCCAGCTCACCACCAATAGCGGGGAATGAGCAGTTCTTC.